What follows are 25 T cell receptor beta chains derived from one specimen sequenced in a study of long-term antiretroviral therapy in people with HIV. This was the immunoSEQ v3.0 assay at survey level. Measured with immunoSEQ multiplex PCR; TCRdb has only the in-frame clones, and not every one. The data show roughly 30,000 clones, approximately 85% seen once. The sample here was unsorted PBMCs, taken 0.8 years before starting antiretroviral therapy. The origin of the receptors is a man aged 18 to 35 with HIV.

A single count supports this clone. This chain uses TRBV7-8 with TRBJ2-7; perhaps TRBD2 as D (6 bases). The CDR3 has 15 residues. Deletions cut 2 bases from V and 2 bases from J, with 13 bases between. Germline CDR1 is SGHVS and CDR2 is FQNEAQ. DNA for the CDR3: TGTGCCAGCAGCTTATCGAAGCGGGTGACCTACGAGCAGTACTTC. Its translation is CASSLSKRVTYEQYF.

V usage is TRBV9 and J usage is TRBJ2-3; 7 positions agree with TRBD2. Germline lookup yields CDR1 SGDLS and CDR2 YYNGEE. V shed 0 bases, J shed 6 bases, and the junction held 4 bases outside the gene matches. CDR3 length: 14 amino acids. This chain's CDR3 is CASSVASGWDTQYF. For the CDR3, the DNA is TGTGCCAGCAGCGTAGCTAGCGGATGGGATACGCAGTATTTT.

The chain is built from TRBV11-2 and TRBJ1-2; TRBD1 matches 8 bases. The V segment lost 5 bases and the J segment 4 bases; nucleotides outside the gene matches: 9. Germline V gene sequence: CDR1 SGHAT, CDR2 FQNNGV. CDR3 length: 15 residues. CDR3 region: CASSGGTGEGYGYTF. The CDR3 DNA reads as TGTGCCAGCAGCGGTGGGACAGGAGAGGGCTATGGCTACACCTTC. Full variable domain (outside the CDR3, taken from reference TRBV11-2 and TRBJ1-2): EAGVAQSPRYKIIEKRQSVAFWCNPISGHATLYWYQQILGQGPKLLIQFQNNGVVDDSQLPKDRFSAERLKGVDSTLKIQPAKLEDSAVYLCASSGGTGEGYGYTFGSGTRLTVV.

The rearrangement links TRBV6-4 to TRBJ2-1; TRBD2 matches at 8 bases. The CDR3 is 13 residues long. J lost 14 bases, V lost 2 bases, and 8 bases had no gene match. CDR1 and CDR2 (germline): MRHNA, SNTAGT. In DNA form, the CDR3 reads TGTGCCAGCAGTGACCAGCGGGGGTTGGAGAAGTTCTTC. Protein sequence: CASSDQRGLEKFF.

This chain uses TRBV11-2 with TRBJ1-1, with D uncertain. The CDR3 covers 14 residues. Trimming cost V 2 bases and J 5 bases, with 12 bases left between them. CDR1 and CDR2 (germline): SGHAT, FQNNGV. The CDR3 reads CASSLYGRGTEAFF. CDR3 in DNA: TGTGCCAGCAGCTTATACGGGAGAGGAACTGAAGCTTTCTTT.

This chain links TRBV27 with TRBJ2-7; D remains ambiguous. V lost 6 bases and J lost 5, with 11 bases in between. The length of the CDR3 is 12 residues. Looked up from germline, CDR1 is MNHEY and CDR2 is SMNVEV (reference sequence). The CDR3 DNA reads TGTGCCAGCAGGAGTATACTAAACGAGCAGTACTTC. Translation: CASRSILNEQYF.

This clone was counted a few times. This chain links TRBV19 with TRBJ2-7; 7 positions match TRBD1. The germline V gene encodes CDR1 LNHDA and CDR2 SQIVND (reference sequence). This CDR3 is 13 amino acids long. V lost 8 bases to trimming and J lost 3 bases; unmatched junction nucleotides: 7. The CDR3, as DNA: TGTGCCAGTGGGAGAGGGGGCCGCTACGAGCAGTACTTC. Translating gives CASGRGGRYEQYF.

V usage is TRBV27 and J usage is TRBJ1-5; D gene unclear. The CDR3 is made up of 15 amino acids. The germline V and J ends were trimmed by 3 bases and 4 bases, with 13 bases remaining between them. Germline V gene lookup returns CDR1 MNHEY and CDR2 SMNVEV (reference sequence). DNA for the CDR3: TGTGCCAGCAGTTTCCTCGGCCGACTTAATCAGCCCCAGCATTTT. Translation: CASSFLGRLNQPQHF.

The chain joins TRBV18 to TRBJ1-2; perhaps TRBD1 as D (5 bases). V gave up 6 bases and J gave up 4 bases, with 15 bases separating them. The CDR3 spans 14 residues. Germline CDR1 reads KGHSH; CDR2 reads LQKENI. The CDR3 nucleotides read TGTGCCAGCTCTATATCGGGGACGACCTATGGCTACACCTTC. Translating it yields CASSISGTTYGYTF.

The chain has TRBV19 and TRBJ1-1; D gene uncertain. The CDR3 runs to 14 residues. CDR1 LNHDA and CDR2 SQIVND come from the germline V gene (reference sequence). Trimming pared 7 bases from V and 6 bases from J, leaving 18 bases between. The CDR3 sequence: CASTTGRPYAEAFF. CDR3 bases: TGTGCCAGTACGACGGGCCGACCGTACGCTGAAGCTTTCTTT.

The chain has TRBV5-6 and TRBJ1-3; no clear D. There are 16 residues in the CDR3. Per the germline V gene, CDR1 is SGHDT and CDR2 is YYEEEE. V gave up 2 bases and J gave up 0 bases, with 12 bases separating them. DNA for the CDR3: TGTGCCAGCAGCTTTCTCCCCCAGCCCTCTGGAAACACCATATATTTT. Protein sequence: CASSFLPQPSGNTIYF. The full variable domain, rest sourced from reference TRBV5-6 and TRBJ1-3, is DAGVTQSPTHLIKTRGQQVTLRCSPKSGHDTVSWYQQALGQGPQFIFQYYEEEERQRGNFPDRFSGHQFPNYSSELNVNALLLGDSALYLCASSFLPQPSGNTIYFGEGSWLTVV.

This sequence joins TRBV7-9 and TRBJ2-1; 9 bases are shared with TRBD1. Germline V CDR1 and CDR2: SEHNR, FQNEAQ (reference sequence). This CDR3 has 14 residues. After removal of 4 bases from V and 6 bases from J, the junction contained 4 bases not matched to a gene. CDR3 bases: TGTGCCAGCAGCTCCGAGGACAGGGGCAATGAGCAGTTCTTC. It specifies CASSSEDRGNEQFF.

The V gene is TRBV4-3, the J gene TRBJ1-2, with D unresolved. Trimming removed 0 bases at V and 4 bases at J, with 9 bases between. In germline, CDR1 is LGHNA, CDR2 YSLEER. This CDR3 region has 14 residues. CDR3 sequence reads: CASSQDRGGYGYTF. Written as DNA, the CDR3 is TGCGCCAGCAGCCAAGATCGGGGAGGCTATGGCTACACCTTC.

The rearrangement joins TRBV4-3 to TRBJ2-1; TRBD2 agrees at 9 bases. Germline V gene lookup returns CDR1 LGHNA and CDR2 YSLEER. The CDR3 is made up of 17 amino acids. J gave up 7 bases and V 1 base, and 11 bases lay outside the gene matches. DNA of the CDR3: TGCGCCAGCAGCCAAGTGCGTAGGCGACTAGCGGTGAATGAGCAGTTCTTC. It translates to CASSQVRRRLAVNEQFF.

J is TRBJ2-4 and V is TRBV5-1; TRBD2 agrees at 9 bases. This CDR3 region has 14 residues. The junction had 3 bases not matched to a gene; V was cut back by 4 bases and J by 4 bases. Germline values: CDR1 SGHRS, CDR2 YFSETQ. The CDR3 DNA reads TGCGCCAGCAGCGACCTAGCGGGGAAAAACATTCAGTACTTC. Translated: CASSDLAGKNIQYF.

Remarks on this clone: The junction departs from germline at one end; a sequencing error may be responsible. This chain links TRBV7-2 with TRBJ2-5, with a possible D match to TRBD2 (6 bases). This CDR3 has 13 amino acids. The germline V gene encodes CDR1 SGHTA and CDR2 FQGNSA. CDR3 nucleotides: TGTGCCAGCAGCGTAGCGGTCGGGGAGACCCAGTACTTC. Translation: CASSVAVGETQYF.

The chain employs TRBV27 and TRBJ1-5, with D uncertain. The length of the CDR3 is 13 residues. The germline gives CDR1 MNHEY, CDR2 SMNVEV (reference sequence). Trimming pared 5 bases from V and 9 bases from J, leaving 14 bases between. For the CDR3, the DNA is TGTGCCAGCAGTATCTATGGCGGTCCGCCCCAGCATTTT. Amino acid sequence: CASSIYGGPPQHF.

The V call is TRBV6-5, the J call TRBJ1-2; TRBD1 agrees at 8 bases. CDR1 is MNHEY and CDR2 is SVGAGI in the germline V gene. J was trimmed by 8 bases and V by 6 bases; bases with no gene match: 11. This CDR3 is built from 14 residues. The CDR3 reads CASRPDRVWAGYTF. CDR3 coding DNA: TGTGCCAGCAGGCCGGACAGGGTATGGGCGGGCTACACCTTC.

V is TRBV5-4 and J is TRBJ2-7; maybe TRBD2 (5 bases). Trimming took off 0 bases at V and 6 bases at J, with 13 bases between the two ends. This CDR3 has 14 amino acids. Germline V gene data show CDR1 as SGHNT and CDR2 as YYREEE (reference sequence). The CDR3 region is CASSLGLASVEQYF. CDR3 nucleotides: TGTGCCAGCAGCTTGGGGCTAGCCTCCGTCGAGCAGTACTTC.

This chain links TRBV11-2 with TRBJ2-3; 8 bases map to TRBD2. Trimming at V came to 1 base and at J to 7 bases, leaving 10 bases not matched to a gene. The CDR3 has 16 amino acids. Germline V gene data show CDR1 as SGHAT and CDR2 as FQNNGV. CDR3 sequence: CASSLGRGGRWNTQYF. The CDR3 nucleotides read TGTGCCAGCAGCTTAGGCCGCGGGGGGCGATGGAATACGCAGTATTTT.

The chain joins TRBV7-2 to TRBJ2-2, with no clear D. This CDR3 contains 13 residues. Germline lookup yields CDR1 SGHTA and CDR2 FQGNSA. The V end lost 0 bases, the J end lost 4 bases, and 3 bases lay between the germline ends. Written as DNA, the CDR3 is TGTGCCAGCAGCTTAGCGAGCACCGGGGAGCTGTTTTTT. This gives the protein CASSLASTGELFF.

This clone was observed a single time. The gene calls are TRBV27 and TRBJ1-2; D unresolved. CDR3 length: 13 amino acids. V lost 5 bases and J lost 4, with 11 bases in between. CDR1 MNHEY and CDR2 SMNVEV come from the germline V gene (reference sequence). In nucleotides, the CDR3 is TGTGCCAGCAGTCCCGGACTTGTCTATGGCTACACCTTC. As protein: CASSPGLVYGYTF.

This clone has just a few counts. The chain carries TRBV2 and TRBJ2-7; D is unresolved. The CDR3 loop spans 13 amino acids. Trimming took 8 bases from V and 2 from J, leaving 13 bases between them. From germline, CDR1 is SNHLY and CDR2 FYNNEI. The CDR3 protein is CASQLRVPYEQYF. CDR3 in DNA: TGTGCCAGCCAATTAAGGGTACCCTACGAGCAGTACTTC.

J is TRBJ1-2 and V is TRBV7-9, with D unclear. The CDR3 runs to 14 residues. Trimming shortened V by 2 bases and J by 7 bases, and 14 bases separated the two germline ends. Germline V lookup: CDR1 SEHNR, CDR2 FQNEAQ (reference sequence). CDR3 residues: CASSLFQETAGYTF. Written as DNA, the CDR3 is TGTGCCAGCAGCTTATTTCAGGAAACTGCTGGCTACACCTTC.

This chain uses TRBV4-1 with TRBJ2-7; 7 positions match TRBD1. Germline lookup yields CDR1 MGHRA and CDR2 YSYEKL. The CDR3 is made up of 15 amino acids. Trimming took 0 bases from V and 5 from J; bases not matched to a gene: 7. CDR3 bases: TGCGCCAGCAGCCAAGATCTTAGTACAGGGGACGAGCAGTACTTC. This encodes CASSQDLSTGDEQYF.